Following are 21 T cell receptor beta chains from one sample sequenced in a study of shared clonotypes between healthy human individuals. Generated by immunoSEQ multiplex PCR, the TCRdb table keeps only in-frame clones and is missing some. This sample carries approximately 1.1 million clones, around 78% of them seen once, and the ten largest clones take under 0.6%. Sequencing input: memory CD4+ T cells from PBMCs. Described subset: CD45RA-negative fraction. Receptor source: a man aged 18 to 30 in good health. Some clones in this sample may be carry-over from other donors' samples.

V and J are TRBV19 and TRBJ1-1, with no clear D. The CDR3 has 14 residues. Per germline, CDR1 LNHDA and CDR2 SQIVND (reference sequence). Trimming took 1 base from V and 7 from J, leaving 13 bases between them. CDR3 region: CASSIANRGSEAFF. The CDR3 region has the DNA TGTGCCAGTAGTATAGCTAACAGAGGGAGTGAAGCTTTCTTT. The complete variable domain, with remaining parts taken from reference TRBV19 and TRBJ1-1, reads DGGITQSPKYLFRKEGQNVTLSCEQNLNHDAMYWYRQDPGQGLRLIYYSQIVNDFQKGDIAEGYSVSREKKESFPLTVTSAQKNPTAFYLCASSIANRGSEAFFGQGTRLTVV.

The chain is built from TRBV28 and TRBJ1-1; D call uncertain. Germline V gives CDR1 MDHEN, CDR2 SYDVKM. The CDR3 runs to 13 residues. V was clipped by 5 bases and J by 1 base, with 8 bases between them. DNA of the CDR3: TGTGCCAGCAGTCTTACACCGAACACTGAAGCTTTCTTT. Translating gives CASSLTPNTEAFF. Filled out from reference TRBV28 and TRBJ1-1, the complete variable domain reads DVKVTQSSRYLVKRTGEKVFLECVQDMDHENMFWYRQDPGLGLRLIYFSYDVKMKEKGDIPEGYSVSREKKERFSLILESASTNQTSMYLCASSLTPNTEAFFGQGTRLTVV.

The CDR3 spells CASSFGLAGIPLEQYF. The CDR3 nucleotides are TGTGCCAGCAGCTTCGGACTAGCGGGAATACCTCTCGAGCAGTACTTC. This chain links TRBV7-2 with TRBJ2-7; 12 nucleotides match TRBD2. Unmatched junction bases numbered 9, after V lost 3 bases and J lost 6 bases. Germline V gene lookup returns CDR1 SGHTA and CDR2 FQGNSA. The CDR3 has 16 residues. Full variable domain (missing parts from reference TRBV7-2 and TRBJ2-7): GAGVSQSPSNKVTEKGKDVELRCDPISGHTALYWYRQSLGQGLEFLIYFQGNSAPDKSGLPSDRFSAERTGGSVSTLTIQRTQQEDSAVYLCASSFGLAGIPLEQYFGPGTRLTVT.

The rearrangement joins TRBV7-3 to TRBJ2-5; 9 bases fit TRBD1. Trimming removed 5 bases from V and 7 bases from J; junction bases left unmatched: 14. CDR1 is SGHTA and CDR2 is FQGTGA in the germline V gene. The CDR3 contains 16 residues. In DNA, the CDR3 is TGTGCCAGCAGCCCGACAGGGGGGGCGGGAGAGACGACCCAGTACTTC. Translation gives CASSPTGGAGETTQYF.

The chain uses TRBV6-5 and TRBJ2-1, with 9 positions matching TRBD1. Losses at the gene ends were 0 bases for V and 7 bases for J; bases not matched to a gene: 7. The germline CDR1 and CDR2 sequences are MNHEY and SVGAGI. CDR3 size: 16 residues. The CDR3, as DNA: TGTGCCAGCAGTTACTCCCGGACAGGGGTTAAGAATGAGCAGTTCTTC. Translation: CASSYSRTGVKNEQFF.

This clone was seen only a few times. V is TRBV10-3 and J is TRBJ1-6; no reliable D call. V gave up 3 bases and J gave up 7 bases, with 7 bases separating them. Germline V gene data show CDR1 as ENHRY and CDR2 as SYGVKD. The CDR3 contains 13 residues. CDR3 sequence (DNA): TGTGCCATCAGTGATCAGATAAATTCACCCCTCCACTTT. Residues: CAISDQINSPLHF.

J is TRBJ1-1 and V is TRBV6-1; possibly TRBD1 for D (5 bases). The V gene lost 2 bases and the J gene lost 1 base, with 14 bases spanning the gap. CDR1 and CDR2 from the germline V gene are MNHNS and SASEGT. This CDR3 is 16 amino acids long. As DNA, the CDR3 is TGTGCCAGCAGTGAACAGTGGGACGGGGGGAACACTGAAGCTTTCTTT. This translates into CASSEQWDGGNTEAFF.

V is TRBV5-6 and J is TRBJ1-4; possible D gene TRBD1, 5 bases. Germline CDR1 and CDR2: SGHDT and YYEEEE. This CDR3 region has 15 residues. V was clipped by 5 bases and J by 7 bases, with 18 bases between them. CDR3 sequence (DNA): TGTGCCAGCAGGAAATCGGGCAGGGCGAGTGAAAAACTGTTTTTT. This translates into CASRKSGRASEKLFF. Looking up the rest from reference TRBV5-6 and TRBJ1-4 gives the full variable domain: DAGVTQSPTHLIKTRGQQVTLRCSPKSGHDTVSWYQQALGQGPQFIFQYYEEEERQRGNFPDRFSGHQFPNYSSELNVNALLLGDSALYLCASRKSGRASEKLFFGSGTQLSVL.

The chain uses TRBV10-3 and TRBJ1-1; no definite D call. Trimming stripped 6 bases from V and 3 bases from J, with 11 bases between. The CDR3 length is 13 residues. CDR1 ENHRY and CDR2 SYGVKD come from the germline V gene. CDR3 DNA: TGTGCCATCAGCGCGGTGTGGGACACTGAAGCTTTCTTT. Protein product: CAISAVWDTEAFF.

The chain combines TRBV27 with TRBJ1-1; D gene uncertain. Germline V CDR1 and CDR2: MNHEY, SMNVEV (reference sequence). The length of the CDR3 is 14 residues. V lost 1 base and J lost 1, with 7 bases in between. Here the CDR3 DNA reads TGTGCCAGCAGTTTATATGGAGAGAACACTGAAGCTTTCTTT. This codes for CASSLYGENTEAFF.

The chain is built from TRBV7-2 and TRBJ1-1, with a possible D match to TRBD1 (5 bases). V was shortened by 5 bases and J by 6 bases, with 7 bases between the two germline ends. The CDR3 covers 11 residues. CDR1 and CDR2 from the germline V gene are SGHTA and FQGNSA. CDR3 residues: CASSPGPEAFF. The CDR3 DNA reads as TGTGCCAGCAGCCCAGGGCCTGAAGCTTTCTTT.

This clone was seen just once. V usage is TRBV5-5 and J usage is TRBJ2-5; D is unclear. The length of the CDR3 is 14 residues. V lost 4 bases and J 2 bases, leaving 12 bases between the germline ends. Germline CDR1 is SGHKS and CDR2 is YYEKEE (reference sequence). CDR3 loop: CASSGVWGQETQYF. The CDR3 DNA reads as TGTGCCAGCAGCGGGGTGTGGGGTCAAGAGACCCAGTACTTC.

This chain links TRBV7-6 with TRBJ2-1, with 7 positions matching TRBD2. Unmatched junction bases numbered 7, after V lost 0 bases and J lost 2 bases. This CDR3 spans 17 amino acids. The germline CDR1 and CDR2 sequences are SGHVS and FNYEAQ. CDR3 amino acids: CASSLAGGRAPYNEQFF. The CDR3 DNA reads as TGTGCCAGCAGCTTAGCGGGGGGGAGGGCCCCCTACAATGAGCAGTTCTTC.

Details on this clone: The same CDR3 also results from other DNA sequences found in this sample. V and J are TRBV2 and TRBJ1-1, with D possibly matching TRBD1 (5 bases). Looked up from germline, CDR1 is SNHLY and CDR2 is FYNNEI. The CDR3 covers 14 residues. Deletions cut 6 bases from V and 4 bases from J, with 15 bases between. DNA of the CDR3: TGTGCCAGCAGGGGGCAGGGTGGCTCCACTGAAGCTTTCTTT. It is translated as CASRGQGGSTEAFF.

The chain links TRBV7-2 to TRBJ2-3, with D hard to call. Trimming shortened V by 3 bases and J by 0 bases, and 7 bases separated the two germline ends. Germline CDR1 SGHTA, CDR2 FQGNSA. The CDR3 is 14 amino acids. CDR3 residues: CASSLGISTDTQYF. CDR3 in DNA: TGTGCCAGCAGCTTGGGGATTAGCACAGATACGCAGTATTTT.

CDR3 residues: CASSAGQAYGYTF. The DNA of the CDR3 is TGTGCCAGCAGCGCTGGACAGGCCTATGGCTACACCTTC. The chain combines TRBV7-2 with TRBJ1-2; 7 bases are a match to TRBD1. CDR3 length equals 13 residues. V shed 5 bases, J shed 4 bases, and the junction held 4 bases outside the gene matches. Germline assignment: CDR1 SGHTA and CDR2 FQGNSA.

The chain joins TRBV5-1 to TRBJ2-2, with D perhaps matching TRBD1 or TRBD2 (6 bases each). The CDR3 contains 15 residues. CDR1 is SGHRS, CDR2 YFSETQ, per germline. Trimming took 4 bases from V and 7 from J, leaving 17 bases between them. As DNA, the CDR3 is TGCGCCAGCAGCCGCGGGGCAGGGGTTGGCGGGGAGCTGTTTTTT. Translation: CASSRGAGVGGELFF.

About this clone itself: Distinct nucleotide sequences in the sample also encode this CDR3. The rearrangement uses TRBV18 and TRBJ2-7; D may be TRBD1 or TRBD2 (5 bases each). Germline V gene sequence: CDR1 KGHSH, CDR2 LQKENI. CDR3 length: 12 residues. Trimming took 1 base from V and 6 from J, leaving 7 bases between them. The CDR3 DNA reads as TGTGCCAGCTCACCACGGGGGTCCGAGCAGTACTTC. It encodes CASSPRGSEQYF.

The genes are TRBV11-2 and TRBJ2-5, with 11 bases matching TRBD1. The V segment lost 6 bases and the J segment 2 bases; nucleotides outside the gene matches: 8. This CDR3 has 16 residues. The V gene's germline CDR1 is SGHAT and CDR2 FQNNGV. The CDR3, as DNA: TGTGCCAGCAGTTTTACGGACAGGGGGCCGCAAGAGACCCAGTACTTC. It codes for CASSFTDRGPQETQYF.

The chain couples TRBV4-1 to TRBJ1-2, with no clear D. In germline, CDR1 is MGHRA, CDR2 YSYEKL. V lost 2 bases and J 3 bases, leaving 4 bases between the germline ends. The CDR3 loop spans 12 amino acids. The CDR3 is CASSQPDYGYTF. In nucleotides, the CDR3 is TGCGCCAGCAGCCAACCCGACTATGGCTACACCTTC.

This sequence joins TRBV27 and TRBJ2-6; D remains unclear. V was pared by 3 bases and J by 0 bases, with 9 bases between. Looked up from germline, CDR1 is MNHEY and CDR2 is SMNVEV (reference sequence). CDR3 length: 16 residues. The CDR3 reads CASSLRTSSGANVLTF. The CDR3 DNA follows: TGTGCCAGCAGTTTGAGAACTTCCTCTGGGGCCAACGTCCTGACTTTC.